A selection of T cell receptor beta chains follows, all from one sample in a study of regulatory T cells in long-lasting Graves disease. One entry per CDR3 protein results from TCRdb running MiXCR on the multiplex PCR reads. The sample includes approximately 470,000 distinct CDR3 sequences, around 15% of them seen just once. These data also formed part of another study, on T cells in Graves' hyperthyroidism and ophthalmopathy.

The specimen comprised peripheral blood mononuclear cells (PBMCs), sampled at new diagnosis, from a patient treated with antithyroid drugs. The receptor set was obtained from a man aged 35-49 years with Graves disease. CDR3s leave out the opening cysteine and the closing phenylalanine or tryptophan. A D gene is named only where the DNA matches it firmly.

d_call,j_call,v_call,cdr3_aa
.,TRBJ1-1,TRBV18,ASSPQRGTGRRNTEAF
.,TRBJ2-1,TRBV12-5,ASGRGLDEQF
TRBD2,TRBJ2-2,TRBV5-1,ASGSGRNTGELF
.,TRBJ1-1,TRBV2,ASSDWGASTEAF
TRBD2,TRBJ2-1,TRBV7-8,ASSLVSGRRNEQF
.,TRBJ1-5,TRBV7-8,ASSSRGVQPQH
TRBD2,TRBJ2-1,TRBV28,ASSSGAGGGYEQF
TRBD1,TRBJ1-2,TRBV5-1,ASSGDSWYGYT
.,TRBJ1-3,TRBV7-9,ASSFREDTIY
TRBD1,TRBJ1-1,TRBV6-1,ASSTPGGPRAF
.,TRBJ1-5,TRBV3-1,ASSQDLPPLNQPQH
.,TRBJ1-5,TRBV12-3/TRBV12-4,ASSFGDFGQPQH
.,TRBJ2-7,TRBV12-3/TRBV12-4,ASSATQGISYEQY
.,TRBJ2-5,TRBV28,ASFEGGAQETQY
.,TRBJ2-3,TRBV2,ASSELHETDTQY
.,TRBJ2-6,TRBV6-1,ASSTGQFSGANVLT